This T cell receptor beta chain was sequenced in a study of blood T cell repertoires in COVID-19. The protocol was immunoSEQ multiplex PCR, while the TCRdb copy is restricted to in-frame clones and leaves out a portion. Among about 130,000 clones listed, about four fifths were seen once. V was shortened by 5 bases and J by 1 base, with 11 bases between the two germline ends. The CDR3 is 14 amino acids. Germline-derived CDR1 and CDR2 are SEHNR and FQNEAQ (reference sequence). This receptor was identified in a middle-aged man who had recovered from COVID-19. What was sequenced was PBMCs or T cells enriched from blood (not recorded which). This chain joins TRBV7-9 and TRBJ2-5; D not resolved. CDR3 loop: CASSRGTAQETQYF. DNA for the CDR3: TGTGCCAGCAGCCGCGGCACGGCCCAAGAGACCCAGTACTTC.